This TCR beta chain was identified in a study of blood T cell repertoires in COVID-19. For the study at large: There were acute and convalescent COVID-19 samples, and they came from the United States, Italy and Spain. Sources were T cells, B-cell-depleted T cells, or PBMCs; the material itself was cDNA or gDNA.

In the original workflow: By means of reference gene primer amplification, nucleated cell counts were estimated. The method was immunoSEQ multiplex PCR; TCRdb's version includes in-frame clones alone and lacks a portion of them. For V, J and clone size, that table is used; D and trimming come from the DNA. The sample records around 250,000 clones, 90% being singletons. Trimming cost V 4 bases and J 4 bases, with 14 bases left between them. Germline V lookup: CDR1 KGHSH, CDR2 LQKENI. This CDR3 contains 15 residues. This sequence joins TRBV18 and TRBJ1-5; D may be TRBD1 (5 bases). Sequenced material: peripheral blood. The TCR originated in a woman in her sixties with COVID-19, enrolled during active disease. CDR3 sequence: CASSLGQGQNQPQHF. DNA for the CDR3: TGTGCCAGCTCACTCGGGCAGGGCCAAAATCAGCCCCAGCATTTT.